A selection of T cell receptor beta chains follows, all from one sample in a study of shared clonotypes between healthy human individuals. Sequenced by immunoSEQ multiplex PCR; TCRdb stores in-frame clones only, minus some. The table shows under 1 million clones, with 95% to 97% occurring only once. Sequenced: naive CD8+ T cells sorted from blood. These receptor sequences come from a man aged 30 to 45 in good health. Each CDR3 is given with its conserved first and last residue. Fields, in order: D gene, V gene, clone size, J gene, CDR3 protein, CDR3 DNA. A D gene is named only where the DNA matches it firmly. Clone size is shown for a subset of rows, as once, few, many or a class of expanded clone.

TRBD1	TRBV27	.	TRBJ1-2	CASSSTGNYGYTF	TGTGCCAGCAGTTCGACAGGGAACTATGGCTACACCTTC
TRBD1	TRBV6-1	few	TRBJ2-5	CASSEWLVGTGETQYF	TGTGCCAGCAGTGAGTGGCTAGTTGGGACAGGAGAGACCCAGTACTTC
.	TRBV14	.	TRBJ1-1	CASSWGGNTEAFF	TGTGCCAGCAGCTGGGGAGGAAACACTGAAGCTTTCTTT
.	TRBV7-8	.	TRBJ2-1	CASSLGPSSYNEQFF	TGTGCCAGCAGCCTCGGACCGAGCTCCTACAATGAGCAGTTCTTC
TRBD1	TRBV29-1	.	TRBJ1-1	CSVRTGPTEAFF	TGCAGCGTTAGGACAGGGCCCACTGAAGCTTTCTTT
.	TRBV6-6	.	TRBJ2-7	CASSYSLVEQYF	TGTGCCAGCAGTTACTCGCTGGTCGAGCAGTACTTC
.	TRBV4-1	.	TRBJ2-3	CASSQAEGRNTDTQYF	TGCGCCAGCAGCCAAGCAGAGGGTCGGAACACAGATACGCAGTATTTT
.	TRBV18	.	TRBJ2-5	CASSPPMQETQYF	TGTGCCAGCTCACCACCGATGCAAGAGACCCAGTACTTC
TRBD2	TRBV7-9	.	TRBJ2-1	CASSVRLAGVQSSYNEQFF	TGTGCCAGCAGCGTACGGTTAGCGGGAGTTCAGAGCTCCTACAATGAGCAGTTCTTC
.	TRBV9	.	TRBJ1-1	CASSVAGPFLGGIIMNTEAFF	TGTGCCAGCAGCGTAGCGGGCCCCTTTCTCGGAGGCATAATAATGAACACTGAAGCTTTCTTT
.	TRBV4-1	.	TRBJ2-1	CASSQDLGRSSYNEQFF	TGCGCCAGCAGCCAAGATTTAGGGAGAAGCTCCTACAATGAGCAGTTCTTC
.	TRBV5-5	.	TRBJ2-1	CASSLSPRGNNEQFF	TGTGCCAGCAGCTTGTCTCCCAGGGGCAACAATGAGCAGTTCTTC
TRBD2	TRBV13	.	TRBJ2-7	CASSLRTSGSIYEQYF	TGTGCCAGCAGCTTAAGGACTAGCGGGAGTATCTACGAGCAGTACTTC
TRBD1	TRBV7-2	once	TRBJ2-5	CASSSWPRDSQETQYF	TGTGCCAGCAGCTCATGGCCACGGGACAGCCAAGAGACCCAGTACTTC
.	TRBV28	.	TRBJ1-5	CASSFNRLSNQPQHF	TGTGCCAGCAGTTTTAACCGCCTTAGCAATCAGCCCCAGCATTTT
TRBD2	TRBV9	.	TRBJ2-5	CASSEGLAGGTQETQYF	TGTGCCAGCAGCGAGGGACTAGCGGGCGGGACACAAGAGACCCAGTACTTC
TRBD2	TRBV9	.	TRBJ2-5	CASSVSGNQETQYF	TGTGCCAGCAGCGTTAGCGGGAACCAAGAGACCCAGTACTTC
.	TRBV19	.	TRBJ1-5	CASSIGKGEWPQHF	TGTGCCAGTAGTATAGGGAAGGGTGAGTGGCCCCAGCATTTT
.	TRBV7-9	.	TRBJ2-7	CASSPVDRPSYEQYF	TGTGCCAGCAGCCCGGTAGACAGGCCCTCCTACGAGCAGTACTTC
TRBD2	TRBV27	.	TRBJ2-3	CASSSLVVAGADTQYF	TGTGCCAGCAGTTCCCTCGTGGTAGCGGGGGCAGATACGCAGTATTTT
.	TRBV15	.	TRBJ2-1	CATSRDRGTGVAVDEQFF	TGTGCCACCAGCAGAGATCGGGGTACGGGAGTAGCGGTCGACGAGCAGTTCTTC
.	TRBV27	.	TRBJ1-1	CASSFYRQFTEAFF	TGTGCCAGCAGTTTTTATCGACAGTTCACTGAAGCTTTCTTT
.	TRBV18	.	TRBJ2-4	CASSPASNPYIQYF	TGTGCCAGCTCACCTGCCTCGAATCCTTATATTCAGTACTTC
.	TRBV14	.	TRBJ2-6	CASSQDWGLSRPGANVLTF	TGTGCCAGCAGCCAAGATTGGGGTCTCTCGCGTCCTGGGGCCAACGTCCTGACTTTC
TRBD2	TRBV11-2	.	TRBJ2-7	CASKLAGDDEQYF	TGTGCCAGCAAGCTAGCGGGAGACGACGAGCAGTACTTC
.	TRBV27	.	TRBJ1-1	CASSLSARVNTEAFF	TGTGCCAGCAGTTTAAGTGCCAGGGTGAACACTGAAGCTTTCTTT
TRBD2	TRBV11-3	once	TRBJ2-7	CASSSSGNSYEQYF	TGTGCCAGCAGCTCTAGCGGGAACTCCTACGAGCAGTACTTC
.	TRBV5-4	.	TRBJ2-5	CASSLRGSRETQYF	TGTGCCAGCAGCTTGCGGGGTAGTAGGGAGACCCAGTACTTC
TRBD2	TRBV9	.	TRBJ2-5	CASSPSGVRETQYF	TGTGCCAGCAGCCCTAGCGGAGTACGTGAGACCCAGTACTTC
.	TRBV5-4	.	TRBJ2-5	CASSLVAPQETQYF	TGTGCCAGCAGCTTGGTAGCACCTCAAGAGACCCAGTACTTC
.	TRBV7-6	.	TRBJ2-7	CASSLGQRYEQYF	TGTGCCAGCAGCTTAGGACAGAGATACGAGCAGTACTTC
TRBD2	TRBV11-2	once	TRBJ2-1	CASSLGLAGGGNEQFF	TGTGCCAGCAGCTTAGGGCTAGCGGGAGGAGGCAATGAGCAGTTCTTC
.	TRBV10-3	once	TRBJ1-4	CAISENRVESEKLFF	TGTGCCATCAGTGAGAACAGGGTCGAGTCGGAAAAACTGTTTTTT
.	TRBV11-2	once	TRBJ2-3	CASSLDRSEPTDTQYF	TGTGCCAGCAGCTTAGATCGATCGGAGCCCACAGATACGCAGTATTTT
.	TRBV4-3	.	TRBJ2-1	CASSQMDPGNEQFF	TGCGCCAGCAGCCAAATGGACCCCGGGAATGAGCAGTTCTTC
.	TRBV30	once	TRBJ1-1	CAWSQGNTEAFF	TGTGCCTGGAGCCAGGGTAACACTGAAGCTTTCTTT
.	TRBV10-1	few	TRBJ2-7	CASSEGSYEQYF	TGCGCCAGCAGTGAGGGCAGCTACGAGCAGTACTTC
TRBD2	TRBV4-1	.	TRBJ2-3	CASSRLAATSDTQYF	TGCGCCAGCAGCCGACTAGCCGCGACCTCGGATACGCAGTATTTT
TRBD2	TRBV28	.	TRBJ2-1	CASSLLTSRDEQFF	TGTGCCAGCAGTTTATTGACTAGCAGGGATGAGCAGTTCTTC
.	TRBV7-9	.	TRBJ2-7	CASSFQLLGGSGSYEQYF	TGTGCCAGCAGCTTCCAGCTCTTAGGGGGAAGCGGAAGTTACGAGCAGTACTTC
.	TRBV18	.	TRBJ1-5	CASSPREEGSNQPQHF	TGTGCCAGCTCACCGCGAGAGGAGGGGAGCAATCAGCCCCAGCATTTT
.	TRBV27	.	TRBJ2-1	CASSLVGGPNEQFF	TGTGCCAGCAGTCTAGTCGGGGGCCCCAATGAGCAGTTCTTC
TRBD1	TRBV7-2	.	TRBJ1-3	CARPGTVFENTIYF	TGTGCCAGACCCGGGACAGTATTTGAAAACACCATATATTTT
.	TRBV7-9	.	TRBJ2-7	CASNYRETYEQYF	TGTGCCAGCAACTACAGGGAAACCTACGAGCAGTACTTC